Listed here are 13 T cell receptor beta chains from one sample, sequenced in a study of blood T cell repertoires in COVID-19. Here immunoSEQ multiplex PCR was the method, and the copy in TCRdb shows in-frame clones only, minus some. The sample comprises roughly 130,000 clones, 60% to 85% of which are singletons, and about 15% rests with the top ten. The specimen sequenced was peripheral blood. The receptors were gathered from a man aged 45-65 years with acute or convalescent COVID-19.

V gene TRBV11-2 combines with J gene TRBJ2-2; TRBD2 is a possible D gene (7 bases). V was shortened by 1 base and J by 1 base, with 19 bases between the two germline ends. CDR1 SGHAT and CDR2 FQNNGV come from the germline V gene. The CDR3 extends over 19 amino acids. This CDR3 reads CASSLGRGGQPVNTGELFF. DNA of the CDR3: TGTGCCAGCAGCTTAGGCCGCGGGGGCCAACCCGTGAACACCGGGGAGCTGTTTTTT.

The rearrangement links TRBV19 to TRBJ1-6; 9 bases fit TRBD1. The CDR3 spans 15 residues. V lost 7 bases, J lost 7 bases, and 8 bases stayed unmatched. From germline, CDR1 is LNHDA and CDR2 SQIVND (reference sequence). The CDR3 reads CASNQGQGWNSPLHF. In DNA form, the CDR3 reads TGTGCCAGTAATCAAGGACAGGGGTGGAATTCACCCCTCCACTTT.

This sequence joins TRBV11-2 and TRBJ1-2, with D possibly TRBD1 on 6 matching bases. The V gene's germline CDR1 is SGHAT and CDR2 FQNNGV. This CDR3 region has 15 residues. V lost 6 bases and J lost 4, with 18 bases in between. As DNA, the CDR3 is TGTGCCAGCAGACCCCCCGGGACAACCAGCTATGGCTACACCTTC. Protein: CASRPPGTTSYGYTF.

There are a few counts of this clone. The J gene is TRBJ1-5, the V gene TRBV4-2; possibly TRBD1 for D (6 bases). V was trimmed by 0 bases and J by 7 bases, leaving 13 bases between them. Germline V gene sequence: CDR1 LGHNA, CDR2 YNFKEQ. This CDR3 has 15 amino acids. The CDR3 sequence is CASSQDLQGKQPQHF. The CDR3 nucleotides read TGTGCCAGCAGCCAAGATCTTCAGGGGAAACAGCCCCAGCATTTT.

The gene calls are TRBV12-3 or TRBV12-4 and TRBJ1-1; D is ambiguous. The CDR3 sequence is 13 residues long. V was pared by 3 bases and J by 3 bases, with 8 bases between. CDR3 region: CASSFSGYTEAFF. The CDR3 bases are TGTGCCAGCAGTTTTTCGGGATACACTGAAGCTTTCTTT.

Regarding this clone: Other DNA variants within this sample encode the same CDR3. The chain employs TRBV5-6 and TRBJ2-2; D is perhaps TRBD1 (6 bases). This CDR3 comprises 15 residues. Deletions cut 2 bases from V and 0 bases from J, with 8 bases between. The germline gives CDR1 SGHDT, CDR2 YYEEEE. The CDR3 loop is CASSLQGANTGELFF. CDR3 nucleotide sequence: TGTGCCAGCAGCTTACAGGGTGCGAACACCGGGGAGCTGTTTTTT.

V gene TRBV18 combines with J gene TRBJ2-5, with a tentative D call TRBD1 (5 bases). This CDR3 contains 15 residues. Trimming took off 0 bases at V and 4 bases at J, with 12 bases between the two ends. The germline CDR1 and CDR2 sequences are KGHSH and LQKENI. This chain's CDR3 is CASSPPEGALETQYF. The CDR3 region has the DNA TGTGCCAGCTCACCACCGGAAGGGGCGTTAGAGACCCAGTACTTC.

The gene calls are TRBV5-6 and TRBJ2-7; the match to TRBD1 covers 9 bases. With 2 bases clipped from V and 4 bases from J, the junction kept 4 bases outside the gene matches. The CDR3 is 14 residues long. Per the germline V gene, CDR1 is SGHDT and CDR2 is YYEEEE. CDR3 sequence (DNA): TGTGCCAGCAGCTTAGGACAGGGGATTTACGAGCAGTACTTC. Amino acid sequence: CASSLGQGIYEQYF. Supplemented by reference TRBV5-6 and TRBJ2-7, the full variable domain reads DAGVTQSPTHLIKTRGQQVTLRCSPKSGHDTVSWYQQALGQGPQFIFQYYEEEERQRGNFPDRFSGHQFPNYSSELNVNALLLGDSALYLCASSLGQGIYEQYFGPGTRLTVT.

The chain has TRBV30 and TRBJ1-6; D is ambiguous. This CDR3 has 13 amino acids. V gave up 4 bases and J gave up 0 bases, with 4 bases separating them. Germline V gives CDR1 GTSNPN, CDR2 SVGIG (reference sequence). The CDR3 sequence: CAWMSSYNSPLHF. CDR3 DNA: TGTGCCTGGATGAGCTCCTATAATTCACCCCTCCACTTT.

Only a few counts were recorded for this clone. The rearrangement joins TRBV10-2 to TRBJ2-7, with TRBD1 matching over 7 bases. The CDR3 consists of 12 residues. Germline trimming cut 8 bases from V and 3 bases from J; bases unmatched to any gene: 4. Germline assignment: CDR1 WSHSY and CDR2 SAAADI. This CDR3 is CASRDSDYEQYV. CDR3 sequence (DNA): TGCGCCAGCCGGGACAGCGACTACGAGCAGTACGTC.

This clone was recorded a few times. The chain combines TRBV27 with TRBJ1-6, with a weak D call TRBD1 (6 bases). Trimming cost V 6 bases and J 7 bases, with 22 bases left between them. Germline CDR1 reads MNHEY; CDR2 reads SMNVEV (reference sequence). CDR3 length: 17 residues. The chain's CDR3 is CASSPLGGGRKNSPLHF. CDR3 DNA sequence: TGTGCCAGCAGCCCTTTGGGGGGGGGCAGAAAGAATTCACCCCTCCACTTT.

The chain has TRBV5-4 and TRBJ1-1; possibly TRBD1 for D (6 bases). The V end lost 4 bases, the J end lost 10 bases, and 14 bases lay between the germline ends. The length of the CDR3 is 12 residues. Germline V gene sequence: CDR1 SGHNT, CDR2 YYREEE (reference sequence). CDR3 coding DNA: TGTGCCAGCAGCCTGAACAGGGTTGGAGCTTTCTTT. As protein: CASSLNRVGAFF.

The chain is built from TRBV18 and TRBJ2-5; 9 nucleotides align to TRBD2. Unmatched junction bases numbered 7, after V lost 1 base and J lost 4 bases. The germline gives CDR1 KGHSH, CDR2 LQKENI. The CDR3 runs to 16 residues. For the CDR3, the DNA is TGTGCCAGCTCACCACGTCTAGCGGGGAGCCGAGAGACCCAGTACTTC. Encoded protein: CASSPRLAGSRETQYF.